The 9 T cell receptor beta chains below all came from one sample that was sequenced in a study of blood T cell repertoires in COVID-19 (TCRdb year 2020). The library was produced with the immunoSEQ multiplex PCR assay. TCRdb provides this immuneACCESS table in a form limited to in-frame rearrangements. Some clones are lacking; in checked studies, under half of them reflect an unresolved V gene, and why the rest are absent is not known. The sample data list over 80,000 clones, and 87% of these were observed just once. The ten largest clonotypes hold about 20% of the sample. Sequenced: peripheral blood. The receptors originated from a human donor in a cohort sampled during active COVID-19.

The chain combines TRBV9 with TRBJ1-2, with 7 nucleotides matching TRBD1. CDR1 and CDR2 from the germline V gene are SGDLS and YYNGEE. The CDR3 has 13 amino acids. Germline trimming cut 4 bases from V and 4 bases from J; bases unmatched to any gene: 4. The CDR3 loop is CASSPPGGYGYTF. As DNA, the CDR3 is TGTGCCAGCAGCCCCCCAGGGGGCTATGGCTACACCTTC.

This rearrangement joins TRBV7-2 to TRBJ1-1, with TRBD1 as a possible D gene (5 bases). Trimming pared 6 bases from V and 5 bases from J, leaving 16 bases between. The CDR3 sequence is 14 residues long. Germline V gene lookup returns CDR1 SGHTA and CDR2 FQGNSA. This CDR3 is CASRRAGRYTEAFF. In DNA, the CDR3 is TGTGCCAGCAGAAGGGCAGGGAGGTATACTGAAGCTTTCTTT.

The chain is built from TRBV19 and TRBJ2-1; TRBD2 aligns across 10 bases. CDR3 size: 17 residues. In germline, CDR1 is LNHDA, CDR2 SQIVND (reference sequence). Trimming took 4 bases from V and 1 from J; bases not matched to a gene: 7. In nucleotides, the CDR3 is TGTGCCAGTAGTAGCAGTTTAGCGGGGGGTTCCTACAATGAGCAGTTCTTC. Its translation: CASSSSLAGGSYNEQFF.

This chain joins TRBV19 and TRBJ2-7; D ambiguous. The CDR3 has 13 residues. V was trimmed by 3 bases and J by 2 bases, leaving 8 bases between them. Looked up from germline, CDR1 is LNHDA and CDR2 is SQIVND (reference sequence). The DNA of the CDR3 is TGTGCCAGTAGTATGTACGGAGCCTACGAGCAGTACTTC. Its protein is CASSMYGAYEQYF.

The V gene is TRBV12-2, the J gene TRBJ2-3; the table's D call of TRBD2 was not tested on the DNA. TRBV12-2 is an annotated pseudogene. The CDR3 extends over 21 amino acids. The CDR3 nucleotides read TGTGCAAGTCGCTTAGGGCTTGGACTAGCGGGAGTCCCCTATGATACAGATACGCAGTATTTT. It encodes CASRLGLGLAGVPYDTDTQYF.

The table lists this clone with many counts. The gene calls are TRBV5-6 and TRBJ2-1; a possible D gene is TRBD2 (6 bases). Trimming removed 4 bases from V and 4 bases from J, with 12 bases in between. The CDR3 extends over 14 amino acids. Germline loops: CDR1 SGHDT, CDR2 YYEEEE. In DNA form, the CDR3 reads TGTGCCAGCAGCCCGGTAGCGGAGTACAATGAGCAGTTCTTC. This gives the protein CASSPVAEYNEQFF.

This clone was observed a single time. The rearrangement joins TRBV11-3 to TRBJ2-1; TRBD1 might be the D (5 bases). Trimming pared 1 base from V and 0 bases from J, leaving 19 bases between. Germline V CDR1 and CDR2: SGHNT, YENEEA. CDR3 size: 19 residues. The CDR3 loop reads CASSLGERGRLGSYNEQFF. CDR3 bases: TGTGCCAGCAGCTTAGGAGAAAGGGGCAGGTTGGGCTCCTACAATGAGCAGTTCTTC.

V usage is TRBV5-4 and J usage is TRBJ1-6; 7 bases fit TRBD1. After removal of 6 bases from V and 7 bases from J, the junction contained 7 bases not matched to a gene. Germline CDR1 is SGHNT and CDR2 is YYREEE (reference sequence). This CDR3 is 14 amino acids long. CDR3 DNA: TGTGCCAGCACCGCCGGGACAGCGAATTCACCCCTCCACTTT. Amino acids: CASTAGTANSPLHF.

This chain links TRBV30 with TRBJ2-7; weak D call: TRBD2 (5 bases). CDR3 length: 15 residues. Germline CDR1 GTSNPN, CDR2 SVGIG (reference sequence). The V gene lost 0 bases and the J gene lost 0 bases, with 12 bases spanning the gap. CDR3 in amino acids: CAWSVHGVYSYEQYF. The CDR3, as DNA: TGTGCCTGGAGTGTACACGGGGTTTACTCCTACGAGCAGTACTTC.